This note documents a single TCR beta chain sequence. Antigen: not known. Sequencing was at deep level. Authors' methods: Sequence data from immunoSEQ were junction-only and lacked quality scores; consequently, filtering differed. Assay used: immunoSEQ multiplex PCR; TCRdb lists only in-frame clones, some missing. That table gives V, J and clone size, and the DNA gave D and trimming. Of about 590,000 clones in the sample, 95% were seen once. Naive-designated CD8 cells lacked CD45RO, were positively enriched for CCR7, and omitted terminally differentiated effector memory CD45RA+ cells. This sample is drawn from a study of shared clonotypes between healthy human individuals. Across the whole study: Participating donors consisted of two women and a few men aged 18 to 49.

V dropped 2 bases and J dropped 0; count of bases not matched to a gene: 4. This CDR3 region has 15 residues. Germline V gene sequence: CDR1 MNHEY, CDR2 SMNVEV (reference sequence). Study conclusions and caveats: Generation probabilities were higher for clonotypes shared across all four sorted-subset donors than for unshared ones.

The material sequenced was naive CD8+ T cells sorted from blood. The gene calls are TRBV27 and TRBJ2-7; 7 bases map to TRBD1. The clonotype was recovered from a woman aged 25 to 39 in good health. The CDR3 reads CASSLTGQNSYEQYF. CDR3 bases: TGTGCCAGCAGTTTAACGGGACAGAACTCCTACGAGCAGTACTTC.